These T cell receptor beta chains were read from a single sample in a study of cytomegalovirus exposure and HLA in healthy donors. Measured with immunoSEQ multiplex PCR; TCRdb has only the in-frame clones, and not every one. The table includes approximately 160,000 clones, 70% to 90% detected once. Sequenced sample: PBMCs. The receptors derive from a woman aged 25-40 years in good health and CMV-seronegative. CDR3s leave out the opening cysteine and the closing phenylalanine or tryptophan.

>TRBJ1-2|TRBV6-6
ASRPDRAGYGYT
>TRBJ2-2|TRBV27
ASSLSPTTGELF
>TRBJ2-7|TRBV27
ASSSGGEQY
>TRBJ1-2|TRBV5-6
ASSLVRVIAAVYGYT
>TRBJ2-1|TRBV27
ASSQTRIAGYHNEQF
>TRBJ1-1|TRBV5-6
ASSHAPGLNTEAF
>TRBJ2-7|TRBV7-8
ASSLVGTYNSYEQY
>TRBJ2-1|TRBV18
ASSPDRWSYNEQF
>TRBJ2-2|TRBV29-1
SVEVDSYNTGELF
>TRBJ2-1|TRBV5-1
ASSWSGGVYNEQF
>TRBJ2-3|TRBV10-3
AISEFLAGPTDTQY
>TRBJ2-2|TRBV2
ASSGQGVRELF
>TRBJ1-6|TRBV2
ASTGAGTNESPLH
>TRBJ2-7|TRBV7-2
ASSLTGDFEEQY
>TRBJ2-2|TRBV4-1
ASSQDWGQGPQGGELF
>TRBJ1-1|TRBV6-6
ASSYGESGTEAF
>TRBJ1-2|TRBV7-2
ASSSPREGGRYYGYT
>TRBJ2-1|TRBV11-3
ASSLEGTSGSLSYNEQF
>TRBJ2-3|TRBV6-6
ASSYGDSETDTQY
>TRBJ2-1|TRBV4-2
ASSQVTGWNEQF
>TRBJ2-7|TRBV12-2
ASRLGGHGPYEQY
>TRBJ2-7|TRBV18
ASSPAVYEQY
>TRBJ2-7|TRBV29-1
SVGTGGPYEQY
>TRBJ2-1|TRBV7-9
ASSQNGASGGDNEQF
>TRBJ1-5|TRBV2
ASSRDRGSQPQH
>TRBJ2-7|TRBV4-1
ASSQDSGGIYEQY
>TRBJ1-2|TRBV29-1
SVANENYGYT
>TRBJ2-1|TRBV5-1
ASSPGTRDEQF
>TRBJ2-3|TRBV4-2
ASSTRTSGSTDTQY
>TRBJ1-5|TRBV9
ASSVGYSNQPQH
>TRBJ2-7|TRBV28
ASSLLAYEQY
>TRBJ2-7|TRBV27
ASSLMGQGIRYEQY
>TRBJ1-2|TRBV7-6
ASSLARGYGYT
>TRBJ1-5|TRBV28
ASRTGAGLPQH
>TRBJ1-5|TRBV15
ATSTRVTDQPQH
>TRBJ2-2|TRBV11-2
ASRPGMTHGELF
>TRBJ2-7|TRBV7-8
ASSLAAGPYEQY
>TRBJ1-1|TRBV4-1
ASSHPRGSTEAF
>TRBJ1-1|TRBV12-5
ASGFLLHLQDTEAF
>TRBJ2-1|TRBV19
ASSPGTSGREQF
>TRBJ2-7|TRBV27
ASSLLGTDSPYEQY
>TRBJ2-7|TRBV30
AWKWSTYEQY
>TRBJ2-7|TRBV7-2
ASSLTSDREHEQY
>TRBJ1-2|TRBV4-2
ASRQDRGGDYGYT
>TRBJ2-7|TRBV19
ASSVPGQGSEQY
>TRBJ1-4|TRBV12-5
ASGLGTLEEKLF
>TRBJ2-5|TRBV6-4
TNGSEEGETQY
>TRBJ1-6|TRBV6-5
ASSFTPRESYSPLH
>TRBJ2-3|TRBV19
ASSMLRADTQY
>TRBJ2-7|TRBV7-2
ASSPGLASVPEQY